Here is one T cell receptor beta chain with its context. Other DNA sequences in the sample encode the same CDR3. The data originate from a study of blood T cell repertoires in COVID-19. Assay used: immunoSEQ multiplex PCR; TCRdb lists only in-frame clones, some missing. There are about 200,000 clones in the sample; more than 85% occur only once, and around 0.84% lies in the top ten. The CDR3 is 15 amino acids. The ends were cut back, 3 bases at V and 1 base at J, with 9 bases in the middle. Germline V gene sequence: CDR1 KGHSH, CDR2 LQKENI. The TCR was taken from a man aged 60-69 years with COVID-19, enrolled during active disease. The chain joins TRBV18 to TRBJ2-2; possibly TRBD1 for D (5 bases). The material sequenced was peripheral blood. Here the CDR3 DNA reads TGTGCCAGCTCACCTCGCACAGGGAACACCGGGGAGCTGTTTTTT. Translated: CASSPRTGNTGELFF.